Presented here are 3 T cell receptor beta chains from one specimen sequenced in a study of control samples from healthy donors and cancer patients. TCRdb keeps only in-frame clones here, not all; method: immunoSEQ multiplex PCR. The top ten clones hold approximately 7.6% of a sample with about 88,000 clones, more than 80% of them seen once. Material: blood. The receptors shown here come from a man aged 18 to 30 in good health.

This chain links TRBV2 with TRBJ2-7; the D is unclear. This CDR3 has 13 residues. From germline, CDR1 is SNHLY and CDR2 FYNNEI. Trimming shortened V by 6 bases and J by 7 bases, and 16 bases separated the two germline ends. This CDR3 reads CASRLELHLEQYF. For the CDR3, the DNA is TGTGCCAGCAGATTGGAACTACATCTGGAGCAGTACTTC.

Only a few counts were recorded for this clone. The chain couples TRBV6-5 to TRBJ2-5; no clear D gene. Per germline, CDR1 MNHEY and CDR2 SVGAGI. The V end was cut by 9 bases, the J end by 5 bases, with 7 bases between. CDR3 length equals 10 residues. The CDR3 is CASVGETQYF. The CDR3, as DNA: TGTGCCAGTGTAGGGGAGACCCAGTACTTC.

V is TRBV2 and J is TRBJ2-7, with 7 nucleotides matching TRBD1. After removal of 8 bases from V and 2 bases from J, the junction contained 3 bases not matched to a gene. In germline, CDR1 is SNHLY, CDR2 FYNNEI. The CDR3 runs 12 residues. The CDR3 region is CASGQATYEQYF. The CDR3 DNA follows: TGTGCCAGCGGACAGGCGACCTACGAGCAGTACTTC. The whole variable domain, filled in from reference TRBV2 and TRBJ2-7, reads EPEVTQTPSHQVTQMGQEVILRCVPISNHLYFYWYRQILGQKVEFLVSFYNNEISEKSEIFDDQFSVERPDGSNFTLKIRSTKLEDSAMYFCASGQATYEQYFGPGTRLTVT.